Listed below are T cell receptor beta chains from one sample, sequenced in a study of blood T cell repertoires in COVID-19. Assay used: immunoSEQ multiplex PCR; TCRdb lists only in-frame clones, some missing. The table shows almost 200,000 clones, with roughly three quarters occurring only once. Sequenced material: peripheral blood. The receptors originated from a woman aged 40 to 49 with COVID-19, enrolled during active disease. The conserved cysteine and the conserved F or W are not part of the CDR3 here. A D gene is named only where the DNA matches it firmly.

J | D | V | CDR3
TRBJ2-6 | - | TRBV5-5 | ASSLEVRGGANVLT
TRBJ1-1 | - | TRBV15 | ATSKRENTEAF
TRBJ1-2 | - | TRBV7-9 | ASSSPWPVNYGYT
TRBJ2-1 | TRBD2 | TRBV19 | ASSIITSGNEQF
TRBJ2-6 | TRBD2 | TRBV18 | ASSPRTSGSGANVLT
TRBJ2-7 | - | TRBV2 | ASSDPPGEQY
TRBJ2-1 | TRBD1 | TRBV5-1 | ASSPRGQGFEQF
TRBJ1-2 | - | TRBV5-1 | ASSLADSYGYT
TRBJ1-2 | - | TRBV2 | ASRATTGYT
TRBJ1-1 | - | TRBV5-8 | ASRTPGLMNTEAF
TRBJ2-1 | TRBD1 | TRBV7-8 | ASSLRTGTEQF
TRBJ1-6 | TRBD1 | TRBV14 | ASSQDGVGQSPLH
TRBJ1-4 | TRBD1 | TRBV2 | ANAITGQPNEKLF
TRBJ2-2 | TRBD1 | TRBV29-1 | SVGQGHGELF
TRBJ2-1 | - | TRBV24-1 | ATSDSSAGTYNEQF
TRBJ2-6 | TRBD1 | TRBV3-1/TRBV3-2 | ASSQGDRRLSGANVLT
TRBJ1-1 | - | TRBV7-2 | ASRTSMGVVGTEAF
TRBJ1-1 | TRBD1 | TRBV18 | ASSPPEGRQGFTEAF
TRBJ2-2 | TRBD2 | TRBV2 | ASSGGLAVNTGELF
TRBJ1-2 | TRBD1 | TRBV19 | ASRETGVSANYGYT
TRBJ2-3 | TRBD2 | TRBV19 | ASTPGGAVYDTQY
TRBJ2-1 | - | TRBV7-8 | ASSPQGGYNEQF
TRBJ2-2 | - | TRBV10-3 | AISEGAGATGELF
TRBJ2-5 | TRBD2 | TRBV24-1 | ATSDGASGETQY
TRBJ2-3 | - | TRBV2 | ASSEPAGSTDTQY
TRBJ1-1 | TRBD1 | TRBV29-1 | SADRGSFSEAF
TRBJ2-6 | TRBD1 | TRBV4-2 | ASSPATGSGANVLT
TRBJ2-7 | - | TRBV7-9 | ASSLRAGYEQY
TRBJ1-6 | - | TRBV4-2 | ASSQDSPNSPLH
TRBJ1-5 | - | TRBV21-1 | ASSQAKVSNQPQH
TRBJ2-4 | TRBD1 | TRBV6-2/TRBV6-3 | ASSRGTGGKNIQY
TRBJ2-1 | TRBD2 | TRBV4-1 | ASSPFGAGNRDEQF
TRBJ2-2 | TRBD1 | TRBV2 | ASKGQEDTGELF
TRBJ1-1 | - | TRBV6-5 | ASSYLSGGGNTEAF
TRBJ1-1 | - | TRBV5-6 | ASSATGPREDTEAF
TRBJ2-1 | - | TRBV9 | ASSVQERAINEQF
TRBJ2-3 | TRBD2 | TRBV5-1 | ASGSTSIYTDTQY
TRBJ2-3 | TRBD2 | TRBV5-6 | ASSLGLAGTDTQY
TRBJ1-1 | - | TRBV30 | AWTPKGGGLNTEAF
TRBJ2-2 | TRBD1 | TRBV7-3 | ASSSTGGAGELF
TRBJ1-1 | - | TRBV21-1 | ASSKCVRDTEAF
TRBJ1-5 | TRBD1 | TRBV6-5 | ASSTGTGRQPQH
TRBJ2-7 | - | TRBV4-2 | ASSQTLGGAAAGYEQY
TRBJ1-3 | TRBD1 | TRBV6-6 | ASSAQGVGNTIY
TRBJ1-5 | - | TRBV30 | AWSPQTPSNQPQH
TRBJ2-5 | TRBD2 | TRBV4-3 | ASSQETGGTTQY